The rows below give T cell receptor beta chains drawn from one sample of a study of Tregs in tolerant kidney transplant recipients. The method was immunoSEQ multiplex PCR; TCRdb's version includes in-frame clones alone and lacks a portion of them. The sample carries about 44,000 clones, 95% recorded once. These receptors have no known antigen. The sequenced sample was Tregs from blood cultured with allogeneic cells. Receptors were obtained from a human donor in good health. The CDR3 runs from the conserved cysteine through the conserved F or W. The order of the fields is CDR3 DNA, CDR3 protein, D gene, V gene, J gene, clone size. The D gene is left open where the match is weak. Clone size is given for some rows only: seen once, a few or many times, or a class if the clone is expanded.

CDR3 DNA: TGTGCCAGCAAACGAAGGGGGTTTGGGGAGACCCAGTACTTC
CDR3 protein: CASKRRGFGETQYF
D gene: -
V gene: TRBV5-6
J gene: TRBJ2-5
clone size: -

CDR3 DNA: TGTGCCAGCAGTTTACTGCGGGGCGTGACACTCCAAGAGACCCAGTACTTC
CDR3 protein: CASSLLRGVTLQETQYF
D gene: -
V gene: TRBV28
J gene: TRBJ2-5
clone size: once

CDR3 DNA: TGTGCCAGCAGTGGGGACGGTAACTATGGCTACACCTTC
CDR3 protein: CASSGDGNYGYTF
D gene: -
V gene: TRBV2
J gene: TRBJ1-2
clone size: -

CDR3 DNA: TGTGCCAGCTCACCTCAAAGGGGCCGGGCAGATACGCAGTATTTT
CDR3 protein: CASSPQRGRADTQYF
D gene: -
V gene: TRBV18
J gene: TRBJ2-3
clone size: -

CDR3 DNA: TGCGCCAGCGGACACAGTTACTCCTACGAGCAGTACTTC
CDR3 protein: CASGHSYSYEQYF
D gene: -
V gene: TRBV5-1
J gene: TRBJ2-7
clone size: -

CDR3 DNA: TGTGCCAGCAGCCGGGGCGGGAGGGACACAGATACGCAGTATTTT
CDR3 protein: CASSRGGRDTDTQYF
D gene: TRBD2
V gene: TRBV5-4
J gene: TRBJ2-3
clone size: -

CDR3 DNA: TGTGCCAGTAGTATCAACCCGGGGTTGCCCCAGCATTTT
CDR3 protein: CASSINPGLPQHF
D gene: -
V gene: TRBV19
J gene: TRBJ1-5
clone size: -

CDR3 DNA: TGCGCCAGCAGCTTGGCCCTACTGGGACAGGGGGAGGCAGATACGCAGTATTTT
CDR3 protein: CASSLALLGQGEADTQYF
D gene: TRBD1
V gene: TRBV5-1
J gene: TRBJ2-3
clone size: -

CDR3 DNA: TGTGCCATCAGGGGGCAGGGGGCTCGGGAGCAGTACTTC
CDR3 protein: CAIRGQGAREQYF
D gene: TRBD1
V gene: TRBV10-3
J gene: TRBJ2-7
clone size: -

CDR3 DNA: TGTGCCAGCAGCTTAGTGGCGCGGGGTAGCACAGATACGCAGTATTTT
CDR3 protein: CASSLVARGSTDTQYF
D gene: -
V gene: TRBV7-2
J gene: TRBJ2-3
clone size: -

CDR3 DNA: TGCGCCAGCAGTGTAGCGGGAGGGAGGACCGGGGAGCTGTTTTTT
CDR3 protein: CASSVAGGRTGELFF
D gene: TRBD2
V gene: TRBV10-2
J gene: TRBJ2-2
clone size: once

CDR3 DNA: TGTGCCAGCAGCTTGGGCCAGCACGTCTATGGCTACACCTTC
CDR3 protein: CASSLGQHVYGYTF
D gene: -
V gene: TRBV5-8
J gene: TRBJ1-2
clone size: -

CDR3 DNA: TGTGCCAGCAGCTTAGGTCTAGGGGGGGATACGCAGTATTTT
CDR3 protein: CASSLGLGGDTQYF
D gene: -
V gene: TRBV7-8
J gene: TRBJ2-3
clone size: -

CDR3 DNA: TGTGCCAGCAGCTCGACAGGGGCTGGAAACACCATATATTTT
CDR3 protein: CASSSTGAGNTIYF
D gene: TRBD1
V gene: TRBV5-4
J gene: TRBJ1-3
clone size: -

CDR3 DNA: TGCAGCGTTGAAACGGGCCTCACAGATACGCAGTATTTT
CDR3 protein: CSVETGLTDTQYF
D gene: -
V gene: TRBV29-1
J gene: TRBJ2-3
clone size: -

CDR3 DNA: TGTGCCAGCAGCTTAAGAGCAGGGGGTGCGAACACCGGGGAGCTGTTTTTT
CDR3 protein: CASSLRAGGANTGELFF
D gene: TRBD1
V gene: TRBV7-6
J gene: TRBJ2-2
clone size: -

CDR3 DNA: TGTGCCAGCACTCAAGGACTAGCGGCCAGCACAGATACGCAGTATTTT
CDR3 protein: CASTQGLAASTDTQYF
D gene: TRBD2
V gene: TRBV2
J gene: TRBJ2-3
clone size: -

CDR3 DNA: TGCGCCAGCAGCTTTCTAGGAGCGGCCCAGTACTTC
CDR3 protein: CASSFLGAAQYF
D gene: -
V gene: TRBV5-1
J gene: TRBJ2-5
clone size: once

CDR3 DNA: TGCGCCAGCAGCCAAGATCAGTCGGCACCTAGGGACGAGCAGTACTTC
CDR3 protein: CASSQDQSAPRDEQYF
D gene: -
V gene: TRBV4-1
J gene: TRBJ2-7
clone size: -

CDR3 DNA: TGTGCCAGCAGCTTTTCCGGGGGGACGACCTTAGATACGCAGTATTTT
CDR3 protein: CASSFSGGTTLDTQYF
D gene: TRBD2
V gene: TRBV7-8
J gene: TRBJ2-3
clone size: -

CDR3 DNA: TGCGCCAGCAATGAGGGCTGGAGCACAGATACGCAGTATTTT
CDR3 protein: CASNEGWSTDTQYF
D gene: -
V gene: TRBV5-1
J gene: TRBJ2-3
clone size: once

CDR3 DNA: TGTGCCAGCAACCTCCAGACAGGGGCCAACTATGGCTACACCTTC
CDR3 protein: CASNLQTGANYGYTF
D gene: TRBD1
V gene: TRBV6-1
J gene: TRBJ1-2
clone size: -

CDR3 DNA: TGTGCCAGCAGCTTGACAGGACGCTCCTACAATGAGCAGTTCTTC
CDR3 protein: CASSLTGRSYNEQFF
D gene: -
V gene: TRBV5-6
J gene: TRBJ2-1
clone size: -

CDR3 DNA: TGTGCCAGCTCACCCCTACAGGGAAATCAAGAGACCCAGTACTTC
CDR3 protein: CASSPLQGNQETQYF
D gene: -
V gene: TRBV18
J gene: TRBJ2-5
clone size: -

CDR3 DNA: TGCGCCAGCAGTCCCCCGACAGGTAGCACAGATACGCAGTATTTT
CDR3 protein: CASSPPTGSTDTQYF
D gene: -
V gene: TRBV23-1
J gene: TRBJ2-3
clone size: -

CDR3 DNA: TGCGCCAGCAGTGTGGGACAGTCGAACACCGGGGAGCTGTTTTTT
CDR3 protein: CASSVGQSNTGELFF
D gene: TRBD1
V gene: TRBV10-1
J gene: TRBJ2-2
clone size: once

CDR3 DNA: TGTGCCAGCAGCTTGGCGTCCCGGGAAAAACTGTTTTTT
CDR3 protein: CASSLASREKLFF
D gene: -
V gene: TRBV5-4
J gene: TRBJ1-4
clone size: -

CDR3 DNA: TGTGCCAGCAGTGAGCGACACCCACGGAACACCGGGGAGCTGTTTTTT
CDR3 protein: CASSERHPRNTGELFF
D gene: -
V gene: TRBV2
J gene: TRBJ2-2
clone size: -

CDR3 DNA: TGTGCCAGCAGCTTAGGCCCGAGCTCCTATAATTCACCCCTCCACTTT
CDR3 protein: CASSLGPSSYNSPLHF
D gene: -
V gene: TRBV7-2
J gene: TRBJ1-6
clone size: -

CDR3 DNA: TGTGCCAGCAGCTTCCGGGACAGGGTGAACACTGAAGCTTTCTTT
CDR3 protein: CASSFRDRVNTEAFF
D gene: TRBD1
V gene: TRBV5-4
J gene: TRBJ1-1
clone size: once

CDR3 DNA: TGTGCCAGCAGTGAATTAGTCAGGGACTATGGCTACACCTTC
CDR3 protein: CASSELVRDYGYTF
D gene: -
V gene: TRBV2
J gene: TRBJ1-2
clone size: -

CDR3 DNA: TGTGCCTCCTCGGGGGGGAGAGGAAGACAAGAGACCCAGTACTTC
CDR3 protein: CASSGGRGRQETQYF
D gene: TRBD2
V gene: TRBV10-3
J gene: TRBJ2-5
clone size: once

CDR3 DNA: TGTGCCAGTAGTAAAGGACAGGTTGGCTACCAGCCCCAGCATTTT
CDR3 protein: CASSKGQVGYQPQHF
D gene: TRBD1
V gene: TRBV19
J gene: TRBJ1-5
clone size: -

CDR3 DNA: TGTGCCATCAGTGAAGGGAGCTCCTATAATTCACCCCTCCACTTT
CDR3 protein: CAISEGSSYNSPLHF
D gene: -
V gene: TRBV10-3
J gene: TRBJ1-6
clone size: -

CDR3 DNA: TGTGCCAGCAGTCTGATACGGAGCTATGGCTACACCTTC
CDR3 protein: CASSLIRSYGYTF
D gene: -
V gene: TRBV6-5
J gene: TRBJ1-2
clone size: -

CDR3 DNA: TGTGCCAGCAGTTCTCGTTCGAGGGACGGCTATGGCTACACCTTC
CDR3 protein: CASSSRSRDGYGYTF
D gene: -
V gene: TRBV6-6
J gene: TRBJ1-2
clone size: -

CDR3 DNA: TGTGCCACCAGCAGAGGACCTGCCCCTCGATACGAGCAGTACTTC
CDR3 protein: CATSRGPAPRYEQYF
D gene: -
V gene: TRBV15
J gene: TRBJ2-7
clone size: -

CDR3 DNA: TGCGCCAGCAGCCAGGGACAGCAACTCGAAAAACTGTTTTTT
CDR3 protein: CASSQGQQLEKLFF
D gene: TRBD1
V gene: TRBV5-1
J gene: TRBJ1-4
clone size: -

CDR3 DNA: TGTGCCAGCGCCGATAGCACAGATACGCAGTATTTT
CDR3 protein: CASADSTDTQYF
D gene: -
V gene: TRBV6-5
J gene: TRBJ2-3
clone size: -

CDR3 DNA: TGCGCCAGCAGCCTGAGGGGAGCAGGGCCAGTGGACACTGAAGCTTTCTTT
CDR3 protein: CASSLRGAGPVDTEAFF
D gene: -
V gene: TRBV5-1
J gene: TRBJ1-1
clone size: -

CDR3 DNA: TGTGCTAGTGGTTTGCTAGGGACAGGGATGTACAATGAGCAGTTCTTC
CDR3 protein: CASGLLGTGMYNEQFF
D gene: TRBD1
V gene: TRBV12-5
J gene: TRBJ2-1
clone size: -

CDR3 DNA: TGTGCCTGGACTAGCGGGAGGTCCAATGAGCAGTTCTTC
CDR3 protein: CAWTSGRSNEQFF
D gene: TRBD2
V gene: TRBV30
J gene: TRBJ2-1
clone size: -

CDR3 DNA: TGTGCCAGCAGCTTGTCGGGACTGCTCTATGGCTACACCTTC
CDR3 protein: CASSLSGLLYGYTF
D gene: -
V gene: TRBV5-6
J gene: TRBJ1-2
clone size: -

CDR3 DNA: TGTGCCAGTAGTATAGTGCAGGGATGGTGGTCAACTAACTATGGCTACACCTTC
CDR3 protein: CASSIVQGWWSTNYGYTF
D gene: -
V gene: TRBV19
J gene: TRBJ1-2
clone size: once

CDR3 DNA: TGTGCCAGCAGGGGACAGGCGAGAAACACTGAAGCTTTCTTT
CDR3 protein: CASRGQARNTEAFF
D gene: TRBD1
V gene: TRBV6-6
J gene: TRBJ1-1
clone size: -

CDR3 DNA: TGTGCCAGCAGTGAAGCCCACCGGGGACTATATGGCTACACCTTC
CDR3 protein: CASSEAHRGLYGYTF
D gene: -
V gene: TRBV6-1
J gene: TRBJ1-2
clone size: -

CDR3 DNA: TGTGCCAGCTCACCATGGGGAACAAAGGGCACTGAAGCTTTCTTT
CDR3 protein: CASSPWGTKGTEAFF
D gene: -
V gene: TRBV18
J gene: TRBJ1-1
clone size: -

CDR3 DNA: TGTGCCAGCACCCGCCAACAGGTCTCGATCGAGCAGTACTTC
CDR3 protein: CASTRQQVSIEQYF
D gene: -
V gene: TRBV6-6
J gene: TRBJ2-7
clone size: -

CDR3 DNA: TGTGCCAGCAGTTATTTTCGACTAGCGGGGGCGCAGTTCTTC
CDR3 protein: CASSYFRLAGAQFF
D gene: TRBD2
V gene: TRBV6-5
J gene: TRBJ2-1
clone size: -

CDR3 DNA: TGTGCCAGCAGCGCAAAAAGCTCCTACAATGAGCAGTTCTTC
CDR3 protein: CASSAKSSYNEQFF
D gene: -
V gene: TRBV7-8
J gene: TRBJ2-1
clone size: -

CDR3 DNA: TGTGCCAGCAGAGGACGAACGAACACCGGGGAGCTGTTTTTT
CDR3 protein: CASRGRTNTGELFF
D gene: -
V gene: TRBV2
J gene: TRBJ2-2
clone size: -

CDR3 DNA: TGTGCCAGCTCACCTCTTGGCCTTGAATACGAGCAGTACTTC
CDR3 protein: CASSPLGLEYEQYF
D gene: -
V gene: TRBV18
J gene: TRBJ2-7
clone size: -